The 27 T cell receptor beta chains given below trace back to one sample, sequenced in a study of cytomegalovirus exposure and HLA in healthy donors. In the PCR, 60 Vbeta and 13 Jbeta primers were used. TCRdb keeps only in-frame clones here, not all; method: immunoSEQ multiplex PCR. The sample includes about 50,000 clones, roughly 80% of them seen just once. Source material: PBMCs. All receptors derive from a man aged 25 to 40 in good health and CMV-seropositive.

The genes are TRBV7-9 and TRBJ2-7, with a possible D match to TRBD2 (6 bases). CDR3 length equals 17 residues. Germline assignment: CDR1 SEHNR and CDR2 FQNEAQ (reference sequence). Trimming stripped 1 base from V and 0 bases from J, with 16 bases between. The CDR3 DNA sequence: TGTGCCAGCAGCTTAGGCCGGGGAGGATATAGCTCCTACGAGCAGTACTTC. Amino acids: CASSLGRGGYSSYEQYF.

The gene calls are TRBV5-8 and TRBJ2-7, with D maybe TRBD1 (5 bases). This CDR3 is built from 13 residues. Germline V lookup: CDR1 SGHTS, CDR2 YDEGEE. V was pared by 3 bases and J by 3 bases, with 10 bases between. In DNA, the CDR3 is TGTGCCAGCAGCTGGGGCAGGAACTACGAGCAGTACTTC. Amino acid sequence: CASSWGRNYEQYF.

The rearrangement joins TRBV23-1 to TRBJ2-5, with D possibly matching TRBD1 (6 bases). TRBV23-1 is reported as an ORF; its role is uncertain. Trimming stripped 3 bases from V and 2 bases from J, with 16 bases between. CDR3 length equals 16 residues. The chain's CDR3 is CASSQASDREQETQYF. The CDR3 region has the DNA TGCGCCAGCAGTCAGGCTTCGGACAGAGAACAAGAGACCCAGTACTTC.

This clone was counted a single time. This rearrangement joins TRBV5-6 to TRBJ1-3, with TRBD1 matching over 8 bases. V gave up 3 bases and J gave up 0 bases; unmatched junction bases: 5. Germline CDR1 SGHDT, CDR2 YYEEEE. The CDR3 has 16 amino acids. CDR3 in amino acids: CASSSGGPVSGNTIYF. Here the CDR3 DNA reads TGTGCCAGCAGCTCAGGGGGCCCGGTCTCTGGAAACACCATATATTTT. Looking up the rest from reference TRBV5-6 and TRBJ1-3 gives the full variable domain: DAGVTQSPTHLIKTRGQQVTLRCSPKSGHDTVSWYQQALGQGPQFIFQYYEEEERQRGNFPDRFSGHQFPNYSSELNVNALLLGDSALYLCASSSGGPVSGNTIYFGEGSWLTVV.

V usage is TRBV27 and J usage is TRBJ2-7, with 7 bases matching TRBD1. Germline V gene lookup returns CDR1 MNHEY and CDR2 SMNVEV (reference sequence). V lost 2 bases and J lost 3; bases outside the gene matches: 16. This CDR3 is built from 18 residues. The CDR3 spells CASSLKGFVGDRRYEQYF. In DNA form, the CDR3 reads TGTGCCAGCAGTTTAAAGGGGTTTGTAGGGGACAGACGCTACGAGCAGTACTTC.

The V and J genes are TRBV5-1 and TRBJ1-2, with 8 bases matching TRBD1. From germline, CDR1 is SGHRS and CDR2 YFSETQ. The V segment lost 0 bases and the J segment 2 bases; nucleotides outside the gene matches: 0. The CDR3 covers 14 residues. The DNA for the CDR3 is TGCGCCAGCAGCTTGGGGACAGGGAACTATGGCTACACCTTC. It yields the protein CASSLGTGNYGYTF.

The V gene is TRBV13, the J gene TRBJ1-2, with TRBD1 matching over 8 bases. This CDR3 is built from 15 residues. Germline CDR1 is PRHDT and CDR2 is FYEKMQ (reference sequence). V lost 3 bases to trimming and J lost 4 bases; unmatched junction nucleotides: 7. CDR3 bases: TGTGCCAGCAGCTTTCCGACAGGGGAACTCTATGGCTACACCTTC. Encoded protein: CASSFPTGELYGYTF.

V and J are TRBV6-1 and TRBJ2-6; 8 bases are shared with TRBD1. Germline lookup yields CDR1 MNHNS and CDR2 SASEGT. The J segment lost 2 bases and the V segment lost 5 bases, leaving 14 bases of the junction unmatched. The CDR3 consists of 19 residues. CDR3 amino acids: CASSQGDRWTGPGANVLTF. CDR3 coding DNA: TGTGCCAGCAGTCAAGGGGACAGGTGGACAGGGCCTGGGGCCAACGTCCTGACTTTC.

V is TRBV10-3 and J is TRBJ1-5, with D hard to call. The V end lost 4 bases, the J end lost 5 bases, and 15 bases lay between the germline ends. The CDR3 is 15 residues long. CDR1 and CDR2 from the germline V gene are ENHRY and SYGVKD. The CDR3 nucleotides read TGTGCCATCAGTGTGACGGGGAACGAGGATCAGCCCCAGCATTTT. Protein: CAISVTGNEDQPQHF.

The J gene is TRBJ2-1, the V gene TRBV6-1, with TRBD2 as a possible D gene (7 bases). The CDR3 loop spans 17 amino acids. Between the trimmed V and J ends, which lost 4 bases and 9 bases, there was a span of 25 bases. Germline CDR1 is MNHNS and CDR2 is SASEGT. The CDR3 protein is CASSVEGGPMRPAEQFF. The CDR3 coding sequence is TGTGCCAGCAGTGTAGAGGGGGGGCCCATGCGTCCTGCTGAGCAGTTCTTC.

The chain joins TRBV21-1 to TRBJ2-5; no DNA check was done on the table's D call, TRBD2. TRBV21-1 is marked as a pseudogene. The CDR3 length is 17 residues. The CDR3 bases are TGTGCCAGCAGCCGGCCGGGACTAGCGGGGGTACAAGAGACCCAGTACTTC. Its translation: CASSRPGLAGVQETQYF.

The chain links TRBV7-2 to TRBJ1-2; 7 bases match TRBD1. Germline CDR1 SGHTA, CDR2 FQGNSA. This CDR3 has 13 amino acids. V shed 5 bases and J 10 bases; nucleotides not matched to a gene: 10. The CDR3 spells CASSQRQGWNYTF. CDR3 DNA: TGTGCCAGCAGCCAACGACAGGGATGGAACTACACCTTC.

This clone appeared a few times. Distinct nucleotide sequences in the sample also encode this CDR3. The rearrangement links TRBV28 to TRBJ1-2; the D gene is possibly TRBD1 (6 bases). The length of the CDR3 is 13 residues. Trimming removed 5 bases at V and 8 bases at J, with 15 bases between. Germline assignment: CDR1 MDHEN and CDR2 SYDVKM. The CDR3 DNA sequence: TGTGCCAGCAGTCGAACAGGGCCGCGAGGCTACACCTTC. Protein sequence: CASSRTGPRGYTF.

This chain connects TRBV19 to TRBJ1-5; 7 nucleotides line up with TRBD1. The junction had 6 bases not matched to a gene; V was cut back by 10 bases and J by 0 bases. This CDR3 spans 14 amino acids. Germline CDR1 is LNHDA and CDR2 is SQIVND (reference sequence). The CDR3 bases are TGTGCCACCGCCGACAGGGATAGCAATCAGCCCCAGCATTTT. It is translated as CATADRDSNQPQHF. The entire variable domain, with the rest obtained from reference TRBV19 and TRBJ1-5, is as follows: DGGITQSPKYLFRKEGQNVTLSCEQNLNHDAMYWYRQDPGQGLRLIYYSQIVNDFQKGDIAEGYSVSREKKESFPLTVTSAQKNPTAFYLCATADRDSNQPQHFGDGTRLSIL.

The gene calls are TRBV6-1 and TRBJ1-1; TRBD1 matches at 8 bases. V lost 5 bases, J lost 6 bases, and 5 bases stayed unmatched. Germline V gene lookup returns CDR1 MNHNS and CDR2 SASEGT. This CDR3 comprises 13 residues. The CDR3 loop reads CASSQGAKAEAFF. The CDR3 DNA reads as TGTGCCAGCAGTCAGGGGGCGAAGGCTGAAGCTTTCTTT.

V usage is TRBV29-1 and J usage is TRBJ1-1; the D is unclear. Germline values: CDR1 SQVTM, CDR2 ANQGSEA. The CDR3 has 14 residues. Trimming removed 7 bases from V and 0 bases from J, with 15 bases in between. The CDR3 bases are TGCAGCGCCCTATATCCAGGCATGAACACTGAAGCTTTCTTT. Residues: CSALYPGMNTEAFF.

This chain links TRBV11-2 with TRBJ2-7, with 7 bases that match TRBD1. The CDR3 contains 16 residues. Per germline, CDR1 SGHAT and CDR2 FQNNGV. V was pared by 10 bases and J by 4 bases, with 19 bases of the junction left unmatched. The CDR3 DNA reads TGTGCCACGAAGAGGGACAGCCCTTATTCGGTTTACGAGCAGTACTTC. This encodes CATKRDSPYSVYEQYF.

This chain connects TRBV5-5 to TRBJ1-3; unclear D gene. The CDR3 contains 13 residues. Germline V CDR1 and CDR2: SGHKS, YYEKEE (reference sequence). The V gene lost 5 bases and the J gene lost 3 bases, with 9 bases spanning the gap. The CDR3 protein is CASSSADGNTIYF. CDR3 coding DNA: TGTGCCAGCAGTTCAGCGGATGGAAACACCATATATTTT.

The chain joins TRBV2 to TRBJ2-2; D is possibly TRBD2 (5 bases). Deletions cut 5 bases from V and 4 bases from J, with 14 bases between. Germline CDR1 SNHLY, CDR2 FYNNEI. The CDR3 contains 15 residues. The CDR3 region is CASSSTGILTGELFF. The CDR3 bases are TGTGCCAGCAGTTCAACCGGGATCCTCACCGGGGAGCTGTTTTTT.

V usage is TRBV21-1 and J usage is TRBJ1-1. TRBV21-1 is given as a pseudogene. This CDR3 has 17 amino acids. In DNA form, the CDR3 reads TGTGCCAGCAGCAAAAGGCCACGTGGGGGGGGGACTGCTGAAGCTTTCTTT. Translating gives CASSKRPRGGGTAEAFF.

The chain has TRBV11-2 and TRBJ1-1; TRBD1 aligns across 7 bases. The germline CDR1 and CDR2 sequences are SGHAT and FQNNGV. V gave up 5 bases and J gave up 0 bases; unmatched junction bases: 6. The CDR3 runs 15 residues. The CDR3 bases are TGTGCCAGCAGCCCCGGGACAGTCATGAACACTGAAGCTTTCTTT. Translation: CASSPGTVMNTEAFF.

The CDR3 loop is CASSVVGQGDEQYF. For the CDR3, the DNA is TGTGCCAGCAGCGTAGTAGGACAGGGGGACGAGCAGTACTTC. The rearrangement joins TRBV9 to TRBJ2-7, with 10 bases aligning to TRBD1. CDR1 is SGDLS and CDR2 is YYNGEE in the germline V gene. CDR3 length: 14 residues. V lost 0 bases, J lost 5 bases, and 2 bases stayed unmatched.

The V call is TRBV28, the J call TRBJ1-3; 8 positions match TRBD1. Losses at the gene ends were 5 bases for V and 0 bases for J; bases not matched to a gene: 9. CDR1 is MDHEN and CDR2 is SYDVKM in the germline V gene. The CDR3 consists of 17 residues. The CDR3 is CASSPWTGPDSGNTIYF. In DNA form, the CDR3 reads TGTGCCAGCAGTCCCTGGACAGGGCCAGACTCTGGAAACACCATATATTTT. Variable domain in full (rest from reference TRBV28 and TRBJ1-3): DVKVTQSSRYLVKRTGEKVFLECVQDMDHENMFWYRQDPGLGLRLIYFSYDVKMKEKGDIPEGYSVSREKKERFSLILESASTNQTSMYLCASSPWTGPDSGNTIYFGEGSWLTVV.

This clone appeared a few times. The genes are TRBV9 and TRBJ1-2, with a weak D call TRBD1 (6 bases). The CDR3 is 13 residues long. V was shortened by 5 bases and J by 3 bases, with 11 bases between the two germline ends. Germline V gene data show CDR1 as SGDLS and CDR2 as YYNGEE. CDR3 bases: TGTGCCAGCAGTCGGGACAATTACTATGGCTACACCTTC. Protein: CASSRDNYYGYTF.

The J gene is TRBJ1-1, the V gene TRBV7-3, with a weak D call TRBD1 (6 bases). V was clipped by 5 bases and J by 1 base, with 14 bases between them. Germline assignment: CDR1 SGHTA and CDR2 FQGTGA. This CDR3 is built from 15 residues. The CDR3 region has the DNA TGTGCCAGCAGCAAGGATGGACAGCCGAACACTGAAGCTTTCTTT. The encoded protein is CASSKDGQPNTEAFF.

This clone showed up just a few times. The chain recombines TRBV7-9 with TRBJ2-4, with D possibly TRBD1 on 5 matching bases. The CDR3 sequence is 14 residues long. The V gene lost 1 base and the J gene lost 8 bases, with 12 bases spanning the gap. Germline values: CDR1 SEHNR, CDR2 FQNEAQ (reference sequence). The DNA for the CDR3 is TGTGCCAGCAGCTTAGGAAGGGGTTTTGACATTCAGTACTTC. Its translation is CASSLGRGFDIQYF.

The chain recombines TRBV7-3 with TRBJ1-1, with D perhaps matching TRBD1 (5 bases). The CDR3 spans 14 residues. Germline V gene data show CDR1 as SGHTA and CDR2 as FQGTGA. Trimming removed 0 bases at V and 6 bases at J, with 11 bases between. The CDR3 loop reads CASSLTRGGAEAFF. As DNA, the CDR3 is TGTGCCAGCAGCTTAACCCGGGGAGGGGCTGAAGCTTTCTTT.